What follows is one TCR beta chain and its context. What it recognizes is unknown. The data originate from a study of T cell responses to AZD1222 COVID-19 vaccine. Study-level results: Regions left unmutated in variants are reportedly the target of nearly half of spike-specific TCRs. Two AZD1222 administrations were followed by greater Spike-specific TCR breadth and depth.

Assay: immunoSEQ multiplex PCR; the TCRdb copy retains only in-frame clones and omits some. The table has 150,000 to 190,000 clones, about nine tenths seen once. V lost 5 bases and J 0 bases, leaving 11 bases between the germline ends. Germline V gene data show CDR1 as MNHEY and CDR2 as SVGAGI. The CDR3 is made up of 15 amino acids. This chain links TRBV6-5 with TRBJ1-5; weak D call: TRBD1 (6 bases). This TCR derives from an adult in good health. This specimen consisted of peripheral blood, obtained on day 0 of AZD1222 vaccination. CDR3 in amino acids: CASSPNRDSNQPQHF. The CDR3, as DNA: TGTGCCAGCAGTCCCAACAGGGATAGCAATCAGCCCCAGCATTTT.